Detailed here is one TCR beta chain. This clone's antigen is unknown. Base qualities were left out, and no much larger clone turns up one base away. TCRbeta CDR3 regions were amplified from genomic DNA using the immunoSEQ Assay, a bias-controlled multiplex PCR. Processing in the source paper ran as follows. The number of nucleated cells in each sample was estimated by amplification of reference gene primers within the assay. To quantify the absolute abundance of each unique TCRbeta CDR3 rearrangement, sequence reads were collapsed and filtered. Productive Simpson clonality was computed per sample as the square root of Simpson's diversity index over productive rearrangements. The table comes from immuneACCESS by way of TCRdb, which keeps in-frame sequences with V and J called. Part of the clones is missing from these tables; in studies checked, under half for an unresolved V gene and the rest for unknown reasons. V and J calls and clone size are as listed in that table; D and trimming were resolved from the DNA. In this sample the table shows about 140,000 clones, approximately 84% of which occur a single time. The ten largest clones represent more than 7% of the sample.

The trim is 5 bases for V and 1 base for J, with a gap of 14 bases between the germline ends. The CDR3 holds 15 amino acids from the cysteine to the phenylalanine. Only the CDR3 DNA stays, 45 bases, in frame from base 1. Via the germline V gene, CDR1 is MGHRA and CDR2 YSYEKL. Whole blood was collected in K2EDTA tubes by collaborating institutions according to the institutions' own protocols. For TCRbeta analysis, collaborator samples were shipped as frozen whole blood, as isolated PBMCs, or as DNA extracted from either sample type. The sample is drawn from a study of blood T cell repertoires in COVID-19 (dated by TCRdb to 2020 to 2022). Concerning the study at large: Samples covering the acute and convalescent phases of COVID-19 were provided by collaborators in the United States, Italy and Spain. HLA class I and class II types, where available, came from metadata supplied by the sample provider rather than from assay-based typing. The repertoires were released in a freely available public database meant as a resource for research on the immune response to SARS-CoV-2. Subjects who had been exposed to COVID-19, were actively infected with it, or had recovered from it provided the deeply sampled blood TCRbeta repertoires that made up the dataset. A de-identified subject ID, COVID-19 status, age in years and sex were almost always included in the sample metadata. Samples were obtained from the ongoing ImmuneRACE study (first 160 participants) and from some 1,200 subjects provided by 6 global collaborators. The material from the prospective study consisted of cDNA or gDNA derived from T cells, B-cell-depleted T cells, or PBMCs.

Study-wide conclusions, independent of this receptor: How much clinical and demographic metadata was included differed by source and by participant, and the metadata was provided uncurated.

This TCR was sampled from a human donor in a cohort sampled during active COVID-19. The rearranged chain carries TRBV4-1 and TRBJ2-5, and perhaps TRBD2 as D gene, on 7 matching bases. What was sequenced was peripheral blood. At the DNA level, the sequence is TGCGCCAGCAGCGCCCGGGGGGCCTCCCAAGAGACCCAGTACTTC. It translates as CASSARGASQETQYF.